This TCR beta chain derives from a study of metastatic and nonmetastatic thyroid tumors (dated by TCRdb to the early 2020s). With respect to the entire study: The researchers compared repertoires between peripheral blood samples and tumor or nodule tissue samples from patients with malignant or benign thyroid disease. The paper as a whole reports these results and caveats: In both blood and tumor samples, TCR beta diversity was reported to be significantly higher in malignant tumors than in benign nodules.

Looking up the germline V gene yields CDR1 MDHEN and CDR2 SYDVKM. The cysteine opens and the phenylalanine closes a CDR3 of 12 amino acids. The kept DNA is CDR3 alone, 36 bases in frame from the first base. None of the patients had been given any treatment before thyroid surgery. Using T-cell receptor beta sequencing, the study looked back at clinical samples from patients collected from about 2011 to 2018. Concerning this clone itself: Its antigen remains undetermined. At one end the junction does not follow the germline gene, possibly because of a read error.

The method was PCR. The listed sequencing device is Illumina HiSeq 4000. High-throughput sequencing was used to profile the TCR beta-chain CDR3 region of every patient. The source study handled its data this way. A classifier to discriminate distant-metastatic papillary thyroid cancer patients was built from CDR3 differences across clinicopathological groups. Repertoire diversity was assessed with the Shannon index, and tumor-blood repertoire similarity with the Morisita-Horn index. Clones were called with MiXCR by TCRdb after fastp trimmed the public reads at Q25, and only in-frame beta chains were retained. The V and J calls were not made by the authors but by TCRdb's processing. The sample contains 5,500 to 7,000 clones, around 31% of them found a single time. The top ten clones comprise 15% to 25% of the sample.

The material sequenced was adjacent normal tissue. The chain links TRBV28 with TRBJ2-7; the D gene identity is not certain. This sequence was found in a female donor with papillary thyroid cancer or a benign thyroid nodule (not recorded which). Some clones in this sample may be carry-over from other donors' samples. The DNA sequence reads TGTGCCAGCAGATATAGGACCTACGAGCAGTACTTT. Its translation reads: CASRYRTYEQYF.